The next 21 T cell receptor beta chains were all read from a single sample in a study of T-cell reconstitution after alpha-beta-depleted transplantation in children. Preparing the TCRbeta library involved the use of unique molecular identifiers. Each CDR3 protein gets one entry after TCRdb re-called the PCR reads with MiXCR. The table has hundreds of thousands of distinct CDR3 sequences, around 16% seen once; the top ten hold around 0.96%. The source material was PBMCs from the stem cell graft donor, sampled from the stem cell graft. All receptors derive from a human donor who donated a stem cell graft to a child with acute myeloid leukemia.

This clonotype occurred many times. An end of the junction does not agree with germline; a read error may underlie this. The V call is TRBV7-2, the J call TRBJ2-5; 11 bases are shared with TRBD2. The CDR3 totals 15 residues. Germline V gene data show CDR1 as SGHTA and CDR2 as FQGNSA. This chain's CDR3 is CASSIAGGYQETQYF. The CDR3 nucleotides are TGTGCCAGCAGCATAGCGGGGGGGTACCAAGAGACCCAGTACTTC.

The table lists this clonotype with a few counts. DNA for the CDR3: TGCAGTGCTAGAGACCCGACCGGGGCCCGGGCAAGCTATGGCTACACCTTC. Its protein is CSARDPTGARASYGYTF. The chain recombines TRBV20-1 with TRBJ1-2; a possible D gene is TRBD1 (5 bases). There are 17 residues in the CDR3. From germline, CDR1 is DFQATT and CDR2 SNEGSKA (reference sequence). V lost 0 bases and J lost 4, with 21 bases in between.

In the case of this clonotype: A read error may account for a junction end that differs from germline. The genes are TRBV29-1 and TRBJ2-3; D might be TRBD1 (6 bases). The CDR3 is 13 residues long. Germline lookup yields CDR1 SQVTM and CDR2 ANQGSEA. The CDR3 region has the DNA TGCAGCGCTGGGACAACCCCTGGGGATACGCGGTATTTT. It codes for CSAGTTPGDTRYF.

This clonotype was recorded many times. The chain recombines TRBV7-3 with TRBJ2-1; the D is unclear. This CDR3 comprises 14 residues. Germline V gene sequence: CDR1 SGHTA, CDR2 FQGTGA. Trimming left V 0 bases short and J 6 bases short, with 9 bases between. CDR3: CASSLTAPFNEQFF. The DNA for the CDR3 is TGTGCCAGCAGCTTAACGGCTCCATTCAATGAGCAGTTCTTC.

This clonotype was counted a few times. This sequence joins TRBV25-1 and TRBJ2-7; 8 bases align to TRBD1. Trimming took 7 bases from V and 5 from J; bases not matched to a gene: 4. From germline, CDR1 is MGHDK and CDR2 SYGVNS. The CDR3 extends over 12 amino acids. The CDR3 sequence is CASTGQGDEQYF. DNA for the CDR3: TGTGCCAGCACAGGACAGGGCGACGAGCAGTACTTC.

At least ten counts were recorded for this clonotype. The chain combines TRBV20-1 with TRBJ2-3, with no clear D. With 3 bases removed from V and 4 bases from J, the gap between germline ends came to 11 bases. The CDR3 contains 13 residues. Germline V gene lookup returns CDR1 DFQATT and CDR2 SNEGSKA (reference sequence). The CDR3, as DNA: TGCAGTGCTAGGGATCTGAACGCAGATACGCAGTATTTT. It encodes CSARDLNADTQYF.

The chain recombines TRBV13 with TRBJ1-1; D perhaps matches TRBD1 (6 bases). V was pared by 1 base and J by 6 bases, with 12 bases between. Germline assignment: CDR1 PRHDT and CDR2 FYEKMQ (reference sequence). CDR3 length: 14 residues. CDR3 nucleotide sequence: TGTGCCAGCAGCTTAGACCGGACAGCCCCTGAAGCTTTCTTT. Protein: CASSLDRTAPEAFF.

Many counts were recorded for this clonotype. The CDR3: CASSPKDGLGTEAFF. The CDR3 DNA reads as TGCGCCAGCAGCCCCAAGGACGGCCTGGGCACTGAAGCTTTCTTT. This sequence joins TRBV4-3 and TRBJ1-1; D call uncertain. Per germline, CDR1 LGHNA and CDR2 YSLEER. The V and J ends lost 4 bases and 4 bases respectively, with 16 bases between them. This CDR3 is built from 15 residues.

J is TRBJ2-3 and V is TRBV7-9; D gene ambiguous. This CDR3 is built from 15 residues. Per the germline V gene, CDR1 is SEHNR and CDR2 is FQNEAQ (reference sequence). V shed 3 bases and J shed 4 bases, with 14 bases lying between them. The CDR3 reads CASSFFMEQADTQYF. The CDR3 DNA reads TGTGCCAGCAGCTTCTTCATGGAGCAGGCAGATACGCAGTATTTT.

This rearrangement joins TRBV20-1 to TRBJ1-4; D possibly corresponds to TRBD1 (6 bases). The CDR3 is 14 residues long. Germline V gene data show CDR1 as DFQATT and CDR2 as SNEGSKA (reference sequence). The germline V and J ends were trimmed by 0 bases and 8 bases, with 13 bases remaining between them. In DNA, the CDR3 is TGCAGTGCTAGAGATCTACAGGGACGAGAAAAACTGTTTTTT. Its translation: CSARDLQGREKLFF.

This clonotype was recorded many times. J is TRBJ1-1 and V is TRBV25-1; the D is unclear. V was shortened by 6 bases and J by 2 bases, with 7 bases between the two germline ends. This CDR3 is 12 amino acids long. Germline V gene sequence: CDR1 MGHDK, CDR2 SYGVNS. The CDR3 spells CASRPSNTEAFF. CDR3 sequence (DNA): TGTGCCAGCAGGCCCTCTAACACTGAAGCTTTCTTT.

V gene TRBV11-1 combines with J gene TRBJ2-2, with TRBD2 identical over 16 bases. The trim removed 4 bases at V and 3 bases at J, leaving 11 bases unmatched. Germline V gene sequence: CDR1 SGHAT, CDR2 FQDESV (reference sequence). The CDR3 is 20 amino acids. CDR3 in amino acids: CASSYSGTSGGAKDTGELFF. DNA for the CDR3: TGTGCCAGCAGCTACTCCGGGACTAGCGGGGGGGCCAAGGACACCGGGGAGCTGTTTTTT.

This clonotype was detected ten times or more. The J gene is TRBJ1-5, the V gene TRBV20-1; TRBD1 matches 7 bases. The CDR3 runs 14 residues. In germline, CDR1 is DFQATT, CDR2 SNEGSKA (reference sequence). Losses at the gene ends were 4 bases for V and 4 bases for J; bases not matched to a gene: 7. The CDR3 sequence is CSAKGTVQNQPQHF. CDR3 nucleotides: TGCAGTGCTAAAGGGACAGTTCAAAATCAGCCCCAGCATTTT.

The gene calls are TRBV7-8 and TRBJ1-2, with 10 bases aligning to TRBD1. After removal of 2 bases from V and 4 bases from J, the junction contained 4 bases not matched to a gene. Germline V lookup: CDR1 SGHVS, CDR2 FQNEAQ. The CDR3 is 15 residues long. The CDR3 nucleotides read TGTGCCAGCAGCTTACCGGGACAGGGGCTCTATGGCTACACCTTC. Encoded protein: CASSLPGQGLYGYTF.

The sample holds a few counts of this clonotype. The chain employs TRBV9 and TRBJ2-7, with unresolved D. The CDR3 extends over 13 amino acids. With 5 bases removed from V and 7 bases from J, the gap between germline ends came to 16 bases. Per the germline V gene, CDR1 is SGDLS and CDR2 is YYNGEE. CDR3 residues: CASSPMQGGEQYF. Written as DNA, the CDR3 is TGTGCCAGCAGTCCTATGCAAGGTGGGGAGCAGTACTTC.

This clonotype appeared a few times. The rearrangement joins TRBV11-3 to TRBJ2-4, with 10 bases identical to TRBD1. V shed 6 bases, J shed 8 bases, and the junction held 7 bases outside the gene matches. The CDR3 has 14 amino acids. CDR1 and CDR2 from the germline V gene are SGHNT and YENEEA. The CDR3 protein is CASRPGQGEDIQYF. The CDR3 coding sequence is TGTGCCAGCAGGCCAGGACAGGGGGAGGACATTCAGTACTTC.

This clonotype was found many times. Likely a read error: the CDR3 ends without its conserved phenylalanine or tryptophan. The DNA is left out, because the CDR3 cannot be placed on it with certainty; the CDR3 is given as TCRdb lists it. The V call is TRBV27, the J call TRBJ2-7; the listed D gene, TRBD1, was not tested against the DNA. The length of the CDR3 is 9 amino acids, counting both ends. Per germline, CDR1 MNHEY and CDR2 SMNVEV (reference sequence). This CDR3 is CASSARQGA.

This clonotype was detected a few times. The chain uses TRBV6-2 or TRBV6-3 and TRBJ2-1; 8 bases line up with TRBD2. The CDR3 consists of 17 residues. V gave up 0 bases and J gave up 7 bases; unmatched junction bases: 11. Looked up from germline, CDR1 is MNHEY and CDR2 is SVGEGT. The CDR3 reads CASSYSIPGGARNEQFF. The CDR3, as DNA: TGTGCCAGCAGTTACTCGATTCCGGGGGGGGCCAGAAATGAGCAGTTCTTC.

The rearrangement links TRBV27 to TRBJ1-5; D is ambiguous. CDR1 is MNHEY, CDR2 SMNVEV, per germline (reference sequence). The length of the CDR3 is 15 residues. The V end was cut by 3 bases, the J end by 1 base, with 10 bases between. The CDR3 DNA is TGTGCCAGCAGTTTGGCCAGACTCAGCAATCAGCCCCAGCATTTT. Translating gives CASSLARLSNQPQHF.

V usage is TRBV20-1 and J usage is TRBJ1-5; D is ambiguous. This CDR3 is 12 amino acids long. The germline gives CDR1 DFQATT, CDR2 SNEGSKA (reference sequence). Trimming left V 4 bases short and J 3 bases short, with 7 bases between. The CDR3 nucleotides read TGCAGTGCTAACGTGAACAATCAGCCCCAGCATTTT. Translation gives CSANVNNQPQHF.

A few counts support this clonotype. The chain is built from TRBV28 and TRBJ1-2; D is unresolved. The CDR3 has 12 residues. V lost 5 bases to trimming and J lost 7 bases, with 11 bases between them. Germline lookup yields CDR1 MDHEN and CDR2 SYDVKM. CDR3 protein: CASSLQWGGYTF. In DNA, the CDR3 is TGTGCCAGCAGTCTTCAGTGGGGTGGCTACACCTTC.